The next 26 T cell receptor beta chains were all read from a single sample in a study of T cell responses to AZD1222 COVID-19 vaccine. Some clones are missing from TCRdb's copy, which holds only in-frame ones; the method was immunoSEQ multiplex PCR. The table has nearly 90,000 clones, around 91% seen once; the top ten hold about 5.5%. The sample consisted of peripheral blood, taken 28 days after the second AZD1222 dose. Receptors were obtained from an adult who received the AZD1222 COVID-19 vaccine.

The genes are TRBV2 and TRBJ1-2, with a possible D match to TRBD1 (5 bases). The CDR3 contains 16 residues. Germline loops: CDR1 SNHLY, CDR2 FYNNEI. V lost 5 bases, J lost 5 bases, and 21 bases lay in between. CDR3 in amino acids: CASSSGGVGLLYGYTF. CDR3 bases: TGTGCCAGCAGTTCCGGGGGGGTGGGACTGCTTTATGGCTACACCTTC.

The CDR3 nucleotides are TGCAGTGCTAGTCCGGGACAGATTCCCCCTTACGAGCAGTACTTC. Translating it yields CSASPGQIPPYEQYF. The chain carries TRBV20-1 and TRBJ2-7, with 7 bases that match TRBD1. V was clipped by 3 bases and J by 4 bases; unmatched bases: 12. Germline V gene data show CDR1 as DFQATT and CDR2 as SNEGSKA (reference sequence). CDR3 length: 15 amino acids.

The chain combines TRBV18 with TRBJ2-1; 7 bases are a match to TRBD2. CDR1 is KGHSH, CDR2 LQKENI, per germline. CDR3 length: 18 residues. Trimming removed 4 bases from V and 0 bases from J; junction bases left unmatched: 12. The CDR3 spells CASSRGGLGGSSYNEQFF. The CDR3 DNA reads TGTGCCAGCTCACGGGGAGGACTAGGCGGGAGCTCCTACAATGAGCAGTTCTTC. The full variable domain, rest sourced from reference TRBV18 and TRBJ2-1, is NAGVMQNPRHLVRRRGQEARLRCSPMKGHSHVYWYRQLPEEGLKFMVYLQKENIIDESGMPKERFSAEFPKEGPSILRIQQVVRGDSAAYFCASSRGGLGGSSYNEQFFGPGTRLTVL.

The rearrangement joins TRBV5-1 to TRBJ2-7; D remains ambiguous. The V and J ends lost 0 bases and 3 bases respectively, with 4 bases between them. Germline loops: CDR1 SGHRS, CDR2 YFSETQ. The CDR3 totals 12 residues. CDR3 loop: CASSLGYYEQYF. CDR3 coding DNA: TGCGCCAGCAGCTTGGGGTACTACGAGCAGTACTTC.

The chain carries TRBV7-3 and TRBJ1-2; D may be TRBD1 (5 bases). This CDR3 comprises 13 residues. Trimming shortened V by 5 bases and J by 3 bases, and 10 bases separated the two germline ends. In germline, CDR1 is SGHTA, CDR2 FQGTGA. CDR3 sequence: CASSSTGDYGYTF. The CDR3 nucleotides read TGTGCCAGCAGCAGTACAGGAGACTATGGCTACACCTTC.

The V and J genes are TRBV7-2 and TRBJ1-2; 7 positions agree with TRBD1. Germline CDR1 and CDR2: SGHTA and FQGNSA. The CDR3 runs 15 residues. V trimming: 0 bases; J trimming: 3 bases; junction bases outside the gene matches: 4. The CDR3 sequence: CASSLARDSYYGYTF. The CDR3 DNA follows: TGTGCCAGCAGCTTAGCCCGGGACAGTTACTATGGCTACACCTTC.

This chain uses TRBV6-5 with TRBJ1-1; D remains ambiguous. Trimming removed 6 bases from V and 4 bases from J, with 15 bases in between. The germline V gene encodes CDR1 MNHEY and CDR2 SVGAGI. This CDR3 spans 14 amino acids. CDR3 loop: CASRYDPTGTEAFF. The CDR3 DNA sequence: TGTGCCAGCAGATATGACCCAACCGGCACTGAAGCTTTCTTT.

The chain joins TRBV6-1 to TRBJ1-4, with D uncertain. The CDR3 length is 16 residues. Trimming took off 2 bases at V and 3 bases at J, with 13 bases between the two ends. Germline lookup yields CDR1 MNHNS and CDR2 SASEGT. CDR3 amino acids: CASSEFGNSANEKLFF. The CDR3 DNA sequence: TGTGCCAGCAGTGAATTTGGGAACAGCGCTAATGAAAAACTGTTTTTT.

This rearrangement joins TRBV19 to TRBJ1-2; D gene uncertain. Trimming took off 3 bases at V and 2 bases at J, with 7 bases between the two ends. In germline, CDR1 is LNHDA, CDR2 SQIVND (reference sequence). The CDR3 has 13 residues. As DNA, the CDR3 is TGTGCCAGTAGTATCGCTGGGAACTATGGCTACACCTTC. Translation: CASSIAGNYGYTF.

V and J are TRBV11-3 and TRBJ1-1; the D is unclear. CDR1 SGHNT and CDR2 YENEEA come from the germline V gene. V lost 3 bases, J lost 2 bases, and 22 bases lay in between. This CDR3 has 18 amino acids. Written as DNA, the CDR3 is TGTGCCAGCAGCTTGGTAAGACCCCTCCAGGACGGTAACACTGAAGCTTTCTTT. This translates into CASSLVRPLQDGNTEAFF.

The gene calls are TRBV5-1 and TRBJ1-1; 8 bases line up with TRBD1. This CDR3 is built from 14 residues. The V and J ends lost 0 bases and 5 bases, in that order; junction bases with no gene match: 3. CDR1 is SGHRS and CDR2 is YFSETQ in the germline V gene. The CDR3 sequence is CASSLGDRLTEAFF. The CDR3 nucleotides are TGCGCCAGCAGCTTGGGGGACAGGTTGACTGAAGCTTTCTTT.

The chain employs TRBV9 and TRBJ1-6; D gene ambiguous. The CDR3 contains 16 residues. Trimming removed 4 bases at V and 2 bases at J, with 13 bases between. The V gene's germline CDR1 is SGDLS and CDR2 YYNGEE. CDR3 in DNA: TGTGCCAGCAGCCCCTCGGTGGGAACCTATAATTCACCCCTCCACTTT. It specifies CASSPSVGTYNSPLHF.

The V and J genes are TRBV4-1 and TRBJ1-4; no definite D call. Trimming took off 3 bases at V and 0 bases at J, with 11 bases between the two ends. The CDR3 covers 16 residues. Per the germline V gene, CDR1 is MGHRA and CDR2 is YSYEKL. The CDR3 spells CASSQDYGPTNEKLFF. CDR3 DNA: TGCGCCAGCAGCCAGGACTACGGGCCAACTAATGAAAAACTGTTTTTT.

V is TRBV29-1 and J is TRBJ1-2; D uncertain. V was shortened by 4 bases and J by 8 bases, with 20 bases between the two germline ends. The CDR3 totals 14 residues. The V gene's germline CDR1 is SQVTM and CDR2 ANQGSEA. As DNA, the CDR3 is TGCAGCGTTGTCAGGTCCGAAGTTCCTATAGGCTACACCTTC. Amino acid sequence: CSVVRSEVPIGYTF.

The V and J genes are TRBV6-1 and TRBJ1-5, with D hard to call. Germline assignment: CDR1 MNHNS and CDR2 SASEGT. The V and J ends lost 2 bases and 3 bases respectively, with 5 bases between them. The CDR3 totals 13 residues. This CDR3 is CASSERPNQPQHF. CDR3 sequence (DNA): TGTGCCAGCAGTGAAAGGCCCAATCAGCCCCAGCATTTT.

This clone was observed a few times. The chain recombines TRBV6-5 with TRBJ2-7, with TRBD2 identical over 7 bases. Unmatched junction bases numbered 16, after V lost 8 bases and J lost 12 bases. From germline, CDR1 is MNHEY and CDR2 SVGAGI. The CDR3 is made up of 13 amino acids. DNA of the CDR3: TGTGCCAGCTGGGGGGGTCCGGGGTTTTTGGCGTACTTC. Its translation is CASWGGPGFLAYF.

The rearrangement links TRBV14 to TRBJ2-7; D may be TRBD1 (6 bases). The germline CDR1 and CDR2 sequences are SGHDN and FVKESK. V lost 4 bases to trimming and J lost 2 bases, with 24 bases between them. The CDR3 is 18 residues long. The CDR3 sequence: CASSPGFMDRLLTYEQYF. For the CDR3, the DNA is TGTGCCAGCAGCCCAGGCTTTATGGACAGACTTCTTACCTACGAGCAGTACTTC.

This chain connects TRBV2 to TRBJ1-1; D ambiguous. This CDR3 is built from 14 residues. V dropped 5 bases and J dropped 4 bases, with 14 bases sitting between them. Germline V gene lookup returns CDR1 SNHLY and CDR2 FYNNEI. The CDR3: CASSRRHAVTEAFF. Written as DNA, the CDR3 is TGTGCCAGCAGTCGGAGGCATGCGGTCACTGAAGCTTTCTTT.

V is TRBV11-2 and J is TRBJ1-2, with D perhaps TRBD1 (6 bases). The V gene's germline CDR1 is SGHAT and CDR2 FQNNGV. The CDR3 loop spans 18 amino acids. V lost 2 bases and J lost 3, with 22 bases in between. The chain's CDR3 is CASSLLDRRGAPHYGYTF. CDR3 sequence (DNA): TGTGCCAGCAGCTTATTAGATCGCCGGGGGGCCCCACACTATGGCTACACCTTC.

The chain has TRBV6-5 and TRBJ1-2, with a tentative D call TRBD1 (5 bases). Per germline, CDR1 MNHEY and CDR2 SVGAGI. Trimming cost V 7 bases and J 3 bases, with 9 bases left between them. There are 12 residues in the CDR3. The CDR3 sequence: CASKQQDYGYTF. In DNA form, the CDR3 reads TGTGCCAGCAAACAACAGGACTATGGCTACACCTTC.

This clone was observed a single time. The rearrangement uses TRBV7-9 and TRBJ2-1; D remains unclear. This CDR3 comprises 13 residues. Germline values: CDR1 SEHNR, CDR2 FQNEAQ (reference sequence). V was clipped by 5 bases and J by 3 bases, with 8 bases between them. This CDR3 reads CASSPGHYNEQFF. The DNA of the CDR3 is TGTGCCAGCAGCCCAGGCCACTACAATGAGCAGTTCTTC.

The rearrangement uses TRBV5-1 and TRBJ1-2; D is possibly TRBD1 (6 bases). Germline V CDR1 and CDR2: SGHRS, YFSETQ. Trimming cost V 0 bases and J 4 bases, with 13 bases left between them. The CDR3 totals 15 residues. In DNA form, the CDR3 reads TGCGCCAGCAGCTTGGACAGGGCGGGTGGCTATGGCTACACCTTC. Protein: CASSLDRAGGYGYTF.

This sequence joins TRBV7-2 and TRBJ1-5, with TRBD1 as a possible D gene (6 bases). V dropped 5 bases and J dropped 7 bases, with 12 bases sitting between them. The CDR3 extends over 13 amino acids. From germline, CDR1 is SGHTA and CDR2 FQGNSA. CDR3 region: CASSVTGSQPQHF. The CDR3 nucleotides are TGTGCCAGCAGCGTAACAGGGTCCCAGCCCCAGCATTTT. The whole variable domain, remainder taken from reference TRBV7-2 and TRBJ1-5, is GAGVSQSPSNKVTEKGKDVELRCDPISGHTALYWYRQSLGQGLEFLIYFQGNSAPDKSGLPSDRFSAERTGGSVSTLTIQRTQQEDSAVYLCASSVTGSQPQHFGDGTRLSIL.

Written as DNA, the CDR3 is TGTGCCAGTAGTACGGGACAGCCTTTAAATTCACCCCTCCACTTT. This codes for CASSTGQPLNSPLHF. The V and J genes are TRBV19 and TRBJ1-6; 7 positions match TRBD1. The CDR3 spans 15 residues. The germline CDR1 and CDR2 sequences are LNHDA and SQIVND (reference sequence). V lost 4 bases, J lost 7 bases, and 7 bases stayed unmatched.

The genes are TRBV4-3 and TRBJ2-7, with 8 nucleotides matching TRBD1. With V trimmed by 0 bases and J by 2 bases, 6 bases remained unmatched. The CDR3 contains 16 residues. CDR1 and CDR2 (germline): LGHNA, YSLEER. CDR3 sequence (DNA): TGCGCCAGCAGCCAAGATAGTGTGGGACAGGCCTACGAGCAGTACTTC. This sequence encodes CASSQDSVGQAYEQYF.

J is TRBJ2-1 and V is TRBV5-6; 10 nucleotides line up with TRBD2. Per the germline V gene, CDR1 is SGHDT and CDR2 is YYEEEE. This CDR3 has 16 residues. Germline trimming cut 1 base from V and 4 bases from J; bases unmatched to any gene: 5. The CDR3 protein is CASSLSPSGRYNEQFF. CDR3 bases: TGTGCCAGCAGCTTGTCGCCTAGCGGGAGATACAATGAGCAGTTCTTC.